The 9 T cell receptor beta chains below were found in one sample sequenced in a study of beta chain features in type 1 diabetes. Expressed TCRB transcripts were sequenced, since all the RNA that had been isolated was reverse transcribed. TCRdb keeps only in-frame clones here, not all; method: immunoSEQ multiplex PCR. The data show a few hundred thousand clones, more than 11% seen once. Material for sequencing was naive CD4+ T cells from blood. These receptors were taken from a man aged 30 to 45 in good health.

This clone was counted a few times. This chain joins TRBV28 and TRBJ2-7; 7 bases line up with TRBD2. V shed 0 bases, J shed 4 bases, and the junction held 9 bases outside the gene matches. Germline V lookup: CDR1 MDHEN, CDR2 SYDVKM. The CDR3 has 16 amino acids. The CDR3 nucleotides read TGTGCCAGCAGTTTATGCCAGGCTAGCGGACTATACGAGCAGTACGTC. This gives the protein CASSLCQASGLYEQYV.

The rearrangement links TRBV20-1 to TRBJ2-1; no reliable D call. The CDR3 runs 11 residues. Germline V gives CDR1 DFQATT, CDR2 SNEGSKA (reference sequence). V dropped 1 base and J dropped 9 bases, with 7 bases sitting between them. The CDR3 sequence is CSARVSVEQFF. DNA for the CDR3: TGCAGTGCTAGAGTGAGCGTTGAGCAGTTCTTC.

The J gene is TRBJ2-3, the V gene TRBV30; 8 nucleotides align to TRBD1. This CDR3 contains 14 residues. The germline V gene has CDR1 GTSNPN and CDR2 SVGIG (reference sequence). V was pared by 1 base and J by 6 bases, with 6 bases of the junction left unmatched. CDR3 sequence reads: CAWSGTGLGDTQYF. CDR3 nucleotides: TGTGCCTGGAGTGGGACAGGGTTGGGGGATACGCAGTATTTT.

This clone came up a few times. This sequence joins TRBV2 and TRBJ2-7; D ambiguous. Trimming stripped 5 bases from V and 0 bases from J, with 5 bases between. CDR3 size: 12 residues. Germline V gene sequence: CDR1 SNHLY, CDR2 FYNNEI. The CDR3 reads CASSIHSYEQYF. DNA of the CDR3: TGTGCCAGCAGTATCCACTCCTACGAGCAGTACTTC.

This clone occurred a few times. The chain is built from TRBV9 and TRBJ1-3; no clear D. The V gene lost 4 bases and the J gene lost 0 bases, with 8 bases spanning the gap. The V gene's germline CDR1 is SGDLS and CDR2 YYNGEE. The CDR3 consists of 14 residues. Here the CDR3 DNA reads TGTGCCAGCAGCTACCGGGACTCTGGAAACACCATATATTTT. Encoded protein: CASSYRDSGNTIYF.

This sequence joins TRBV7-2 and TRBJ2-7, with 13 bases fitting TRBD2. Germline CDR1 SGHTA, CDR2 FQGNSA. Trimming removed 6 bases from V and 4 bases from J; junction bases left unmatched: 9. The CDR3 covers 16 residues. The CDR3 reads CASRRLAGGPSYEQYF. CDR3 nucleotides: TGTGCCAGCAGGCGACTAGCGGGGGGTCCCTCGTACGAGCAGTACTTC.

The rearrangement links TRBV18 to TRBJ2-1, with 11 bases that match TRBD2. The CDR3 runs 17 residues. The trim removed 4 bases at V and 5 bases at J, leaving 10 bases unmatched. Germline CDR1 KGHSH, CDR2 LQKENI. The CDR3, as DNA: TGTGCCAGCTCACGCGGAGTAGCGGGAGGGCCTAACAATGAGCAGTTCTTC. This sequence encodes CASSRGVAGGPNNEQFF.

This chain joins TRBV7-2 and TRBJ2-1; 10 nucleotides match TRBD1. Germline CDR1 SGHTA, CDR2 FQGNSA. V was clipped by 5 bases and J by 6 bases; unmatched bases: 7. The CDR3 totals 15 residues. The CDR3 here is CASSRRTGGPNEQFF. DNA of the CDR3: TGTGCCAGCAGCCGTAGGACAGGGGGTCCCAATGAGCAGTTCTTC.

The sample holds a few counts of this clone. The genes are TRBV12-5 and TRBJ2-1; D might be TRBD1 (7 bases). The V and J ends lost 6 bases and 4 bases respectively, with 19 bases between them. The V gene's germline CDR1 is LGHNT and CDR2 FRNRAP. The CDR3 has 16 residues. The CDR3 nucleotides read TGTGCTAGTGGCCAGGGGCGGGACAGAGAATACAATGAGCAGTTCTTC. It codes for CASGQGRDREYNEQFF. Combining the CDR3 with reference TRBV12-5 and TRBJ2-1 gives the whole variable domain DARVTQTPRHKVTEMGQEVTMRCQPILGHNTVFWYRQTMMQGLELLAYFRNRAPLDDSGMPKDRFSAEMPDATLATLKIQPSEPRDSAVYFCASGQGRDREYNEQFFGPGTRLTVL.